A selection of T cell receptor beta chains follows, all from one sample in a study of PD-1 blockade in classical Hodgkin lymphoma. Data came from immunoSEQ multiplex PCR; TCRdb stores just in-frame clones and leaves some out. There are 14,000 to 15,000 clones in the sample; around 64% occur only once, and around 10% lies in the top ten. This specimen was peripheral blood mononuclear cells (PBMCs), taken at baseline. Receptors originate from a human donor with classical Hodgkin lymphoma. CDR3s include the opening cysteine and the closing phenylalanine or tryptophan. The order of the fields is D gene, J gene, clone size, V gene, CDR3 protein, CDR3 DNA. D genes are given only for firm matches. Clone size appears in some rows only: once, few, many, or a class for an expanded clone.

TRBD1 | TRBJ2-7 | few | TRBV10-3 | CAISDEIRTGEYEQYF | TGTGCCATCAGTGACGAGATTCGGACAGGGGAATACGAGCAGTACTTC
TRBD2 | TRBJ2-3 | few | TRBV5-1 | CASSLRGRATDTQYF | TGCGCCAGCAGCTTGCGCGGGAGAGCCACAGATACGCAGTATTTT
TRBD1 | TRBJ2-4 | few | TRBV6-5 | CASRGSGQGKNIQYF | TGTGCCAGCAGGGGGAGTGGACAGGGCAAAAACATTCAGTACTTC
NA | TRBJ2-1 | NA | TRBV2 | CASSEAGGQNYNEQFF | TGTGCCAGCAGTGAAGCGGGTGGACAGAACTACAATGAGCAGTTCTTC
NA | TRBJ2-7 | NA | TRBV10-1 | CAIPSGTPRREQYF | TGCGCCATCCCGTCCGGGACACCAAGGCGCGAGCAGTACTTC
NA | TRBJ1-1 | NA | TRBV28 | CASSFPGSALGTEAFF | TGTGCCAGCAGTTTTCCCGGAAGTGCTCTAGGCACTGAAGCTTTCTTT
NA | TRBJ2-7 | NA | TRBV7-3 | CASSRSGGFAEQYF | TGTGCCAGCAGCCGCTCGGGCGGTTTCGCCGAGCAGTACTTC
TRBD2 | TRBJ2-1 | NA | TRBV5-6 | CASSAGTSGSRNNEQFF | TGTGCCAGCAGCGCCGGGACTAGCGGGAGTAGAAACAATGAGCAGTTCTTC
TRBD2 | TRBJ2-3 | NA | TRBV5-5 | CASSWGLAGGPPDTQYF | TGTGCCAGCAGCTGGGGACTAGCGGGAGGGCCGCCAGATACGCAGTATTTT
TRBD2 | TRBJ2-2 | NA | TRBV2 | CALTLREGVTGELFF | TGTGCTCTTACTTTGCGGGAGGGCGTAACCGGGGAGCTGTTTTTT
NA | TRBJ1-4 | NA | TRBV28 | CASSFGRLEKLFF | TGTGCCAGCAGTTTTGGGAGGCTCGAAAAACTGTTTTTT
NA | TRBJ2-7 | NA | TRBV5-4 | CASSFGDRNLYEQYF | TGTGCCAGCAGCTTCGGCGACAGGAATCTCTACGAGCAGTACTTC
NA | TRBJ1-2 | NA | TRBV19 | CASKTQKKLNGYTF | TGTGCCAGCAAAACTCAGAAGAAACTAAATGGCTACACCTTC
NA | TRBJ2-2 | NA | TRBV4-1 | CASSQVSWGFANTGELFF | TGCGCCAGCAGCCAAGTGTCGTGGGGTTTCGCGAACACCGGGGAGCTGTTTTTT
NA | TRBJ2-4 | once | TRBV28 | CASSFEVRAKNIQYF | TGTGCCAGCAGTTTTGAGGTACGAGCCAAAAACATTCAGTACTTC
TRBD1 | TRBJ1-1 | once | TRBV7-6 | CASSLGTGLATEAFF | TGTGCCAGCAGCTTGGGGACAGGGCTTGCCACTGAAGCTTTCTTT
TRBD2 | TRBJ2-1 | few | TRBV27 | CASSPGTSGGSYNEQFF | TGTGCCAGCAGTCCAGGGACTAGCGGGGGCTCCTACAATGAGCAGTTCTTC
NA | TRBJ1-1 | once | TRBV28 | CASSLRGANTEAFF | TGTGCCAGCAGTTTGCGAGGAGCGAACACTGAAGCTTTCTTT
TRBD2 | TRBJ2-1 | medium-sized | TRBV7-8 | CASSLGSGGNGEQFF | TGTGCCAGCAGCTTAGGTAGCGGGGGCAATGGGGAGCAGTTCTTC
NA | TRBJ2-7 | NA | TRBV5-6 | CASSRSGTSYEQYF | TGTGCCAGCAGCCGATCCGGGACAAGTTACGAGCAGTACTTC
TRBD1 | TRBJ1-1 | NA | TRBV7-9 | CASSRTGVRTEAFF | TGTGCCAGCAGTCGCACAGGGGTGAGGACTGAAGCTTTCTTT
NA | TRBJ2-3 | few | TRBV5-1 | CASSLWSRGATDTQYF | TGCGCCAGCAGCTTGTGGTCCCGCGGAGCCACAGATACGCAGTATTTT
NA | TRBJ2-7 | NA | TRBV29-1 | CSVEAGRTYEQYF | TGCAGCGTTGAAGCGGGACGGACCTACGAGCAGTACTTC
TRBD2 | TRBJ2-1 | once | TRBV7-9 | CASSPTAGAYNEQFF | TGTGCCAGCAGCCCCACGGCGGGAGCATACAATGAGCAGTTCTTC
NA | TRBJ1-1 | NA | TRBV25-1 | CASSDPTIMNTEAFF | TGTGCCAGCAGTGACCCGACCATTATGAACACTGAAGCTTTCTTT
NA | TRBJ2-2 | few | TRBV9 | CASSTRGGGPRGELFF | TGTGCCAGCAGCACGAGAGGGGGAGGGCCAAGAGGGGAGCTGTTTTTT
NA | TRBJ1-2 | NA | TRBV5-6 | CASSFNGGPESYTF | TGTGCCAGCAGCTTCAATGGGGGACCAGAGAGCTACACCTTC
NA | TRBJ1-1 | medium-sized | TRBV7-7 | CASSLSMGTEAFF | TGTGCTAGCAGCTTAAGCATGGGCACTGAAGCTTTCTTT
TRBD1 | TRBJ2-7 | once | TRBV28 | CASRGQGRPYEQYF | TGTGCCAGCAGGGGACAGGGGAGACCCTACGAGCAGTACTTC
TRBD2 | TRBJ2-3 | NA | TRBV27 | CASSLLAPSGADTQYF | TGTGCCAGCAGTTTATTAGCCCCTAGCGGGGCAGATACGCAGTATTTT
NA | TRBJ2-7 | NA | TRBV9 | CASSVGDGGTYEQYF | TGTGCCAGCAGCGTAGGGGACGGGGGAACCTACGAGCAGTACTTC
TRBD1 | TRBJ1-1 | NA | TRBV7-2 | CASSLADRARRTEAFF | TGTGCCAGCAGCTTGGCGGACAGGGCACGAAGGACTGAAGCTTTCTTT
NA | TRBJ1-2 | NA | TRBV6-1 | CASSGTVYGYTF | TGTGCCAGCAGCGGGACGGTCTATGGCTACACCTTC
NA | TRBJ2-4 | NA | TRBV19 | CASSIERGAKNIQYF | TGTGCCAGTAGTATTGAGAGGGGGGCCAAAAACATTCAGTACTTC
NA | TRBJ2-2 | NA | TRBV6-1 | CASSGGGANTGELFF | TGTGCCAGCAGTGGGGGCGGAGCGAACACCGGGGAGCTGTTTTTT
NA | TRBJ1-2 | NA | TRBV11-2 | CASSLGQGRNYGYTF | TGTGCCAGCAGCTTAGGGCAGGGGCGTAACTATGGCTACACCTTC
TRBD2 | TRBJ2-5 | NA | TRBV11-3 | CASSSGLAGQETQYF | TGTGCCAGCAGCTCGGGACTAGCGGGCCAAGAGACCCAGTACTTC
NA | TRBJ1-5 | few | TRBV10-3 | CAISEGPSGWIQPQHF | TGTGCCATCAGTGAAGGGCCTTCAGGGTGGATTCAGCCCCAGCATTTT
NA | TRBJ2-7 | large | TRBV2 | CASSEVGGSDDEQYF | TGTGCCAGCAGTGAAGTCGGGGGTTCGGATGACGAGCAGTACTTC
NA | TRBJ1-2 | NA | TRBV27 | CASRQSVENGYTF | TGTGCCAGCAGGCAATCGGTGGAAAATGGCTACACCTTC
TRBD2 | TRBJ2-1 | NA | TRBV27 | CASSTGLALSYNEQFF | TGTGCCAGCAGTACGGGACTAGCGTTGTCCTACAATGAGCAGTTCTTC
TRBD1 | TRBJ2-2 | NA | TRBV7-9 | CASIPGTGPNTGELFF | TGTGCCAGCATCCCAGGGACAGGGCCCAACACCGGGGAGCTGTTTTTT